Listed below are T cell receptor beta chains from one sample, sequenced in a study of T cell responses to AZD1222 COVID-19 vaccine. Measured with immunoSEQ multiplex PCR; TCRdb has only the in-frame clones, and not every one. This table has about 67,000 clones, approximately 81% appearing once. The sequencing here drew on peripheral blood, taken on day 0 of AZD1222 vaccination. The receptor source for this set is an adult in good health. Each CDR3 is given with its conserved first and last residue. The order of the fields is D gene, J gene, clone size, V gene, CDR3 DNA, CDR3 protein. A D gene is named only where the DNA matches it firmly. Expanded clones get a size class; other rows say once, few or many, or leave the size out.

>TRBD1|TRBJ2-3|once|TRBV5-6
TGTGCCAGCAGCTTCCGGGACAGGGCTCGAACAGATACGCAGTATTTT
CASSFRDRARTDTQYF
>TRBD1|TRBJ2-7|-|TRBV10-3
TGTGCCATCAGTGAGTCCGGGACAGAACATAGCTCCTACGAGCAGTACTTC
CAISESGTEHSSYEQYF
>-|TRBJ2-5|-|TRBV20-1
TGCAGTGCTCCGGAGACCCAGTACTTC
CSAPETQYF
>TRBD1|TRBJ1-4|-|TRBV3-1/TRBV3-2
TGTGCCAGCAGCCAATTCCAGGGGGTTGATGAAAAACTGTTTTTT
CASSQFQGVDEKLFF
>-|TRBJ1-3|-|TRBV7-3
TGTGCCAGCAGCTTCGGACACTTAAACTCTGGAAACACCATATATTTT
CASSFGHLNSGNTIYF
>-|TRBJ1-2|-|TRBV7-8
TGTGCCAGCAGTCTGGACCTCTATGGCTACACCTTC
CASSLDLYGYTF
>-|TRBJ1-1|-|TRBV27
TGTGCCAGCAGACTCCTACAGGGAATAGACACTGAAGCTTTCTTT
CASRLLQGIDTEAFF
>TRBD2|TRBJ2-5|once|TRBV6-2/TRBV6-3
TGTGCCAGCAGTGTCACACTAGCGGACCAAGAGACCCAGTACTTC
CASSVTLADQETQYF
>TRBD2|TRBJ2-1|once|TRBV24-1
TGTGCCACCAGTGGGGGACTAGCGGACTACAATGAGCAGTTCTTC
CATSGGLADYNEQFF
>TRBD1|TRBJ1-5|few|TRBV9
TGTGCCAGCAGTACGGGACAGGGAAGTCAGCCCCAGCATTTT
CASSTGQGSQPQHF
>-|TRBJ1-5|-|TRBV18
TGTGCCAGCTCACCTTCCGGACGGAACAATCAGCCCCAGCATTTT
CASSPSGRNNQPQHF
>TRBD2|TRBJ2-5|few|TRBV3-1/TRBV3-2
TGTGCCAGCAGCCAAGAGGCTAGCGGGAGCAAGAAGACCCAGTACTTC
CASSQEASGSKKTQYF
>-|TRBJ2-7|-|TRBV27
TGTGCCAGCAGTTTGGGTGGGGGCAGAGCGCGCGAGCAGTACTTC
CASSLGGGRAREQYF
>-|TRBJ1-6|-|TRBV28
TGTGCCAGCAACCGTGGTGGTAATTCACCCCTCCACTTT
CASNRGGNSPLHF
>-|TRBJ2-2|once|TRBV5-4
TGTGCCAGCAGCTTTTATTACAGGGATGGAACCGGGGAGCTGTTTTTT
CASSFYYRDGTGELFF
>-|TRBJ2-7|-|TRBV14
TGTGCCAGCAGCCAAGGCTACGAGCAGTACTTC
CASSQGYEQYF
>-|TRBJ2-2|-|TRBV2
TGTGCCAGCAGTGGGGAAGGGGCAGGCACCGGGGAGCTGTTTTTT
CASSGEGAGTGELFF
>-|TRBJ2-5|few|TRBV3-1/TRBV3-2
TGTGCCAGCAGGACAGCTCAAGAGACCCAGTACTTC
CASRTAQETQYF
>TRBD1|TRBJ1-1|-|TRBV7-8
TGTGCCAGCAGCACAGACAGGGGGGTGGCGGACACTGAAGCTTTCTTT
CASSTDRGVADTEAFF
>TRBD2|TRBJ2-1|-|TRBV7-2
TGTGCCAGCAGCTTAGACGGCGGGAGGGGTGAGCAGTTCTTC
CASSLDGGRGEQFF
>TRBD1|TRBJ1-2|once|TRBV18
TGTGCCAGCTCACCACCGAACGGACAGGACTATGGCTACACCTTC
CASSPPNGQDYGYTF
>TRBD1|TRBJ2-5|few|TRBV3-1/TRBV3-2
TGTGCCAGCAGCCAAGCCGGACAGGGGAGGGAGACCCAGTACTTC
CASSQAGQGRETQYF
>-|TRBJ1-1|-|TRBV7-3
TGTGCCAGCAGCCCAGCAAGTAACACTGAAGCTTTCTTT
CASSPASNTEAFF
>-|TRBJ2-4|-|TRBV28
TGTGCCAGCAGCCTACAAAACATTCAGTACTTC
CASSLQNIQYF
>TRBD1|TRBJ1-2|once|TRBV20-1
TGCAAATGGACAGGTTCGAATGGCTACACCTTC
CKWTGSNGYTF
>-|TRBJ1-5|-|TRBV19
TGTGCCAGTAGTATTTCTAGCAATCAGCCCCAGCATTTT
CASSISSNQPQHF
>TRBD1|TRBJ2-1|-|TRBV7-9
TGTGCCAGCAGCTATAAACACAGGGGTGAGCAGTTCTTC
CASSYKHRGEQFF